Presented here are 5 T cell receptor beta chains from one specimen sequenced in a study of vaccination and CD4 T cells after COVID-19 (dated by TCRdb to between 2021 and 2024). The treatment or condition label corresponds to: 10-day PBMC culture with coronavirus spike peptide pools or control peptides (ViraFEST assay). Preparation of the library involved PCR. TCRdb lists the instrument as Illumina iSeq 100. At the Johns Hopkins FTIC core, DNA from the cultured CD4+ T cells underwent TCR sequencing with the Oncomine TCR Beta short-read assay. TCRdb reworked the public reads: Q25 trimming with fastp, MiXCR clone assembly, productive beta chains retained. Each CDR3 protein gets just one entry, which takes the most common genes and DNA from the rows behind it. This sample has under 20,000 distinct CDR3 sequences in its table, and roughly 46% of those were observed once. The top ten clonotypes cover 3.7% of the sample.

No antigen is known for these receptors. Sequencing input: CD4+ T cells from blood, cultured in vitro. The receptors come from a human donor who had recovered from COVID-19.

This clonotype showed up just a few times. This chain links TRBV7-2 with TRBJ2-2; D is uncertain. Germline V gene sequence: CDR1 SGHTA, CDR2 FQGNSA. This CDR3 has 14 residues. The V end lost 5 bases, the J end lost 2 bases, and 9 bases lay between the germline ends. The CDR3 region is CASSPGSNTGELFF. The CDR3 DNA reads TGTGCCAGCAGCCCGGGCAGCAACACCGGGGAGCTGTTTTTT.

The J gene is TRBJ2-2, the V gene TRBV7-9, with TRBD1 matching 8 bases. Germline V gene sequence: CDR1 SEHNR, CDR2 FQNEAQ (reference sequence). The ends lost 5 bases at V and 7 bases at J; junction bases unmatched: 12. The length of the CDR3 is 16 residues. CDR3 sequence reads: CASSASGTGRGGELFF. The CDR3 DNA sequence: TGTGCCAGCAGCGCCTCCGGGACAGGTCGTGGCGGGGAGCTGTTTTTT. The full variable domain, completed using reference TRBV7-9 and TRBJ2-2, is DTGVSQNPRHKITKRGQNVTFRCDPISEHNRLYWYRQTLGQGPEFLTYFQNEAQLEKSRLLSDRFSAERPKGSFSTLEIQRTEQGDSAMYLCASSASGTGRGGELFFGEGSRLTVL.

This chain joins TRBV4-1 and TRBJ1-1; no clear D gene. Germline CDR1 reads MGHRA; CDR2 reads YSYEKL. The CDR3 totals 14 residues. Trimming shortened V by 4 bases and J by 0 bases, and 9 bases separated the two germline ends. CDR3 amino acids: CASSLNSMNTEAFF. In nucleotides, the CDR3 is TGCGCCAGCAGCCTTAATAGCATGAACACTGAAGCTTTCTTT.

The chain employs TRBV2 and TRBJ2-5, with 8 bases aligning to TRBD1. The germline gives CDR1 SNHLY, CDR2 FYNNEI. The ends lost 7 bases at V and 4 bases at J; junction bases unmatched: 8. This CDR3 is 14 amino acids long. The CDR3 sequence: CASTRQGMGETQYF. Here the CDR3 DNA reads TGTGCCAGCACTAGACAGGGGATGGGAGAGACCCAGTACTTC.

This clonotype was detected only a few times. V is TRBV30 and J is TRBJ2-3, with TRBD2 identical over 7 bases. Germline assignment: CDR1 GTSNPN and CDR2 SVGIG (reference sequence). V lost 3 bases and J lost 2; bases outside the gene matches: 8. This CDR3 region has 15 residues. The CDR3 DNA follows: TGTGCCTGGAGCGGGCCGGGGGGTCTCACAGATACGCAGTATTTT. Protein: CAWSGPGGLTDTQYF.